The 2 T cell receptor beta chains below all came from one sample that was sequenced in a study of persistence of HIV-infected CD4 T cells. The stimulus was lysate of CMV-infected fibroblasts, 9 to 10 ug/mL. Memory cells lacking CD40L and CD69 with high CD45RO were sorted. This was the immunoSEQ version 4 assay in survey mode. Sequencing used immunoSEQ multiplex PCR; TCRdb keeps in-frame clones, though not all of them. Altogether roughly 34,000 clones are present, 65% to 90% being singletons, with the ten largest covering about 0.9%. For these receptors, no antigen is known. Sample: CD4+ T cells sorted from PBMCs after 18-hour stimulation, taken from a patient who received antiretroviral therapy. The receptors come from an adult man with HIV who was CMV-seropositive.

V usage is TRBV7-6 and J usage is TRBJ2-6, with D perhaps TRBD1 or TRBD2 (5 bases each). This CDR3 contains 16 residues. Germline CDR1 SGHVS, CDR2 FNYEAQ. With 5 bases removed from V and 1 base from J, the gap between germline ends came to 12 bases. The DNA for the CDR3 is TGTGCCAGCAGCCTCGGGACCCTTTCTGGGGCCAACGTCCTGACTTTC. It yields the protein CASSLGTLSGANVLTF. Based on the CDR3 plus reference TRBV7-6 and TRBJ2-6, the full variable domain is GAGVSQSPRYKVTKRGQDVALRCDPISGHVSLYWYRQALGQGPEFLTYFNYEAQQDKSGLPNDRFSAERPEGSISTLTIQRTEQRDSAMYRCASSLGTLSGANVLTFGAGSRLTVL.

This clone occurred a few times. CDR3 nucleotide sequence: TGTGCCTGGAGCGGAGGGGTCGGAACTAATGAAAAACTGTTTTTT. Translating gives CAWSGGVGTNEKLFF. The chain is built from TRBV30 and TRBJ1-4; the D gene is possibly TRBD1 (5 bases). V lost 3 bases and J lost 1, with 12 bases in between. Germline CDR1 GTSNPN, CDR2 SVGIG (reference sequence). This CDR3 spans 15 amino acids.